This T cell receptor beta chain was profiled in a study of OX40 agonist ivuxolimab in advanced cancers. Study context: Ivuxolimab is an agonistic anti-OX40 (CD134) antibody, and patients were treated with it. The study reported partial responses in three patients: one hepatocellular carcinoma, two cutaneous melanoma. General study points: What antigens the expanded peripheral T cells recognized was never established.

This CDR3 spans 16 amino acids. CDR1 is LNHDA, CDR2 SQIVND, per germline (reference sequence). Unmatched junction bases numbered 12, after V lost 5 bases and J lost 4 bases. No patient had autoimmune disease or received systemic immunosuppression. By share, this clone counts as medium-sized. Its matching antigen is unknown. The table came from immunoSEQ multiplex PCR; TCRdb's copy has only in-frame clones and leaves some out. The sample holds some 78,000 clones; approximately 90% are singletons and the top ten take 0.99%. The chain is built from TRBV19 and TRBJ1-1; TRBD1 matches at 8 bases. This material consisted of CD4+ or CD8+ T cells sorted from blood, taken in a trial of the OX40 agonist ivuxolimab. This clonotype was obtained from an adult with an advanced solid tumor such as melanoma, head and neck, liver or kidney cancer. The CDR3 reads CASSLRDRFWGTEAFF. As DNA, the CDR3 is TGTGCCAGTAGTCTCCGGGACAGGTTTTGGGGCACTGAAGCTTTCTTT.